This T cell receptor beta chain is drawn from a study of PD-1 blockade in classical Hodgkin lymphoma. The assay was immunoSEQ multiplex PCR, and TCRdb's table has in-frame clones only and misses some. The repertoire holds about 25,000 clones, with approximately 67% as singletons. Time point in this sample: cycle 4 day 1 (C4D1), after around six weeks of nivolumab. Every single patient, without exception, relapsed after autologous stem cell transplantation, and brentuximab vedotin exposure varied. Looked up from germline, CDR1 is SQVTM and CDR2 is ANQGSEA. CDR3 length equals 14 residues. Trimming pared 6 bases from V and 3 bases from J, leaving 14 bases between.

The TCR was taken from a human donor with classical Hodgkin lymphoma. The input for sequencing was peripheral blood mononuclear cells (PBMCs), taken before the fourth cycle of nivolumab. The chain is built from TRBV29-1 and TRBJ1-4, with a possible D match to TRBD1 (6 bases). CDR3 residues: CSVREQGPNEKLFF. The DNA of the CDR3 is TGCAGCGTCCGGGAACAGGGCCCTAATGAAAAACTGTTTTTT. The full variable domain, completed using reference TRBV29-1 and TRBJ1-4, is SAVISQKPSRDICQRGTSLTIQCQVDSQVTMMFWYRQQPGQSLTLIATANQGSEATYESGFVIDKFPISRPNLTFSTLTVSNMSPEDSSIYLCSVREQGPNEKLFFGSGTQLSVL.